This entry is about one T cell receptor (beta chain). The CDR3 has 14 residues. Trimming took off 0 bases at V and 7 bases at J, with 11 bases between the two ends. CDR1 is SGHRS and CDR2 is YFSETQ in the germline V gene. The sample is drawn from a study of blood T cell repertoires in COVID-19. The wider study: The United States, Italy and Spain supplied acute and convalescent COVID-19 samples. T cells, B-cell-depleted T cells, or PBMCs provided the cDNA or gDNA that served as material.

Authors' data handling: Amplification from reference gene primers served as the basis for estimated nucleated cell counts. The assay was immunoSEQ multiplex PCR, and TCRdb's table has in-frame clones only and misses some. V, J and clone size derive from that table, while D and trimming were established from the DNA sequence. The data show roughly 150,000 clones, about nine tenths seen once. The chain combines TRBV5-1 with TRBJ2-1; no clear D gene. The source is a woman over 75 with acute or convalescent COVID-19. Sequenced: peripheral blood. CDR3 residues: CASSLGTVLNEQFF. For the CDR3, the DNA is TGCGCCAGCAGCTTGGGTACAGTTTTGAATGAGCAGTTCTTC.